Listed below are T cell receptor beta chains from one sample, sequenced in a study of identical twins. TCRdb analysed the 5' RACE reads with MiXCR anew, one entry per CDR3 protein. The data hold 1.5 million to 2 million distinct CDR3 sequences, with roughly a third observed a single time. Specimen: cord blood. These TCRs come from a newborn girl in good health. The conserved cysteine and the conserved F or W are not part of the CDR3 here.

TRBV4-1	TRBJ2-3	ASSRPIKMDQRNLLLIEDTQY
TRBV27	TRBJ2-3	ASPTVYSDTQY
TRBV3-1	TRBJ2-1	ASSQDFPPSSYNEQF
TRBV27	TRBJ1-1	ASSPLAGVNTEAF
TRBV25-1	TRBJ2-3	ASSVTGGLTDTQY
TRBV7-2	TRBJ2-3	ASSFSGTQADTQY
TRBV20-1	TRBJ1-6	SARGDRRLSSYNSPLH
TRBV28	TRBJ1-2	ASSLWTGRFNYGYT
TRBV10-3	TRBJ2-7	AISERTGVYEQY
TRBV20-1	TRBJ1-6	SASRRRINSPLH
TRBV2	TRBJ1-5	ASKPDRGSGPQH
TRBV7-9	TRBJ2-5	ASSRRPGETQY
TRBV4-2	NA	ASRDLGQGGYEQY
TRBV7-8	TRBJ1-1	ASSTRDPGAEAF
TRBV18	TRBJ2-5	ASSPTTLQETQY
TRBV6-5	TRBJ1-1	ASSYKPGVGAF
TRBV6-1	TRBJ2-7	ASSSGTGIPPYEQY
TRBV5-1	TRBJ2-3	ASSLLQAMGPDTQY
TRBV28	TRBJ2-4	ASGEGDGNIQY
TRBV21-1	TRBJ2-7	ASSKAWGTPYEQY
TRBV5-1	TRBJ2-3	ASRSLASTDTQY
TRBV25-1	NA	ASSEYGTGASEQY
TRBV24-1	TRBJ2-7	ATSGVLGEQY
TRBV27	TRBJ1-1	ASSLSGVPNTEAF
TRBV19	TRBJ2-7	ASSDSGRAYEQY
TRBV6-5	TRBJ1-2	ASRPGQRGYT
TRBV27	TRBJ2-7	ASSSSRQAPYEQY
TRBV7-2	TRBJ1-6	ASSPRQNNSPLH
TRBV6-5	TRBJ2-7	ASSYLGDYEQY
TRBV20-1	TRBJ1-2	SSSRGHGYT
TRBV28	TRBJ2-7	ASSEEAGERERYEQY
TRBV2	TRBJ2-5	ASSGTSDPNEQY
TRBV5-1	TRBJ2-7	ASSVGPSGLVSYEQY
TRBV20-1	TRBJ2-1	SARFPPSSDNEQF
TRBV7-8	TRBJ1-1	ASSSRKDGGLRGTEAF
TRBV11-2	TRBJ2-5	ASSGSGAQETQY
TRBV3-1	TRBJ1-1	ASSQDLQNTEAF
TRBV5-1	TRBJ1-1	ASSASAVPDTEAF
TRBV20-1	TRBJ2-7	SASRDESYEQY
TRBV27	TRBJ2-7	ASSTQRDSYEQY
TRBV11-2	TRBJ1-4	ASSLGLGLLEKLF
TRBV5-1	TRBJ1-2	ASSRGLLRRDYGYT
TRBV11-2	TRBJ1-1	ASRLTGRSTEAF
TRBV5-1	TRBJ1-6	ASRPAPASSYNSPLH
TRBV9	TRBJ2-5	ASSGRRRGETQY
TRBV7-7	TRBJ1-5	ASSTPGLRNQPQH
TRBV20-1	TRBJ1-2	SHPGAGGRLSNYGYT
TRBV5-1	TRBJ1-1	ASSPGQGVNTEAF
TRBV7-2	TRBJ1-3	ASSLVRGGRNTIY
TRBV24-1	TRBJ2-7	ATRIWRADEQY
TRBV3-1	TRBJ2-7	ASSHTGTGLYEQY
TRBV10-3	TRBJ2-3	AISPASGGFTDTQY
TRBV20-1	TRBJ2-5	SASVGREETQY
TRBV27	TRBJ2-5	ASTKLAGAYNEQY
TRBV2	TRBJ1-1	ASGRDGGTEAF
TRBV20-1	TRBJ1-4	SARENRNEKLF
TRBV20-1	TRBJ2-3	SARGAGALTDTQY